These 26 T cell receptor beta chains share one sample of origin, sequenced in a study of OX40 agonist ivuxolimab in advanced cancers. Produced via immunoSEQ multiplex PCR; TCRdb's table is partial and in-frame only. The sample holds around 61,000 clones; about four fifths are singletons and the top ten take roughly 5.1%. The sample in question was CD4+ or CD8+ T cells sorted from blood, obtained in a trial of the OX40 agonist ivuxolimab. These receptor sequences come from an adult with an advanced solid tumor such as melanoma, head and neck, liver or kidney cancer.

J is TRBJ2-5 and V is TRBV27; D gene unclear. This CDR3 has 12 residues. Germline V gives CDR1 MNHEY, CDR2 SMNVEV (reference sequence). The V end lost 6 bases, the J end lost 2 bases, and 7 bases lay between the germline ends. The CDR3 region is CASRSVQETQYF. The CDR3 DNA sequence: TGTGCCAGCAGGTCCGTACAAGAGACCCAGTACTTC.

The rearrangement uses TRBV6-1 and TRBJ1-2; D gene unclear. Trimming cost V 1 base and J 1 base, with 7 bases left between them. The CDR3 is 14 amino acids. Germline V lookup: CDR1 MNHNS, CDR2 SASEGT. The CDR3 region has the DNA TGTGCCAGCAGTGAAGAGGTACTTAACTATGGCTACACCTTC. Its protein is CASSEEVLNYGYTF.

The chain combines TRBV11-2 with TRBJ1-5, with 7 nucleotides matching TRBD1. The CDR3 loop spans 16 amino acids. CDR1 is SGHAT and CDR2 is FQNNGV in the germline V gene. Trimming cost V 5 bases and J 2 bases; bases outside gene matches: 9. The DNA of the CDR3 is TGTGCCAGCAGCAAGACGACAGGGTTAGGCAATCAGCCCCAGCATTTT. Protein product: CASSKTTGLGNQPQHF.

This clone was picked up a small number of times. The chain is built from TRBV5-5 and TRBJ2-7; TRBD1 matches 10 bases. With V trimmed by 2 bases and J by 3 bases, 5 bases remained unmatched. The CDR3 sequence is 15 residues long. The germline V gene has CDR1 SGHKS and CDR2 YYEKEE (reference sequence). The CDR3 loop reads CASSLPGQGNYEQYF. In DNA form, the CDR3 reads TGTGCCAGCAGCTTACCGGGACAGGGGAACTACGAGCAGTACTTC.

The rearrangement uses TRBV18 and TRBJ2-3; D is undetermined. The germline V gene encodes CDR1 KGHSH and CDR2 LQKENI. The V end lost 0 bases, the J end lost 6 bases, and 13 bases lay between the germline ends. The CDR3 sequence is 15 residues long. This CDR3 reads CASSPPSQSPDTQYF. Here the CDR3 DNA reads TGTGCCAGCTCACCACCATCTCAGAGCCCCGATACGCAGTATTTT.

The CDR3: CASRGQGSSYEQYF. In DNA form, the CDR3 reads TGTGCCAGCAGGGGACAGGGGAGCTCCTACGAGCAGTACTTC. The gene calls are TRBV6-1 and TRBJ2-5; 10 nucleotides agree with TRBD1. The J call is in doubt because the DNA end fits TRBJ2-7 better. Germline V lookup: CDR1 MNHNS, CDR2 SASEGT. The CDR3 sequence is 14 residues long.

The V gene is TRBV19, the J gene TRBJ2-2; D call uncertain. Germline CDR1 is LNHDA and CDR2 is SQIVND (reference sequence). V gave up 3 bases and J gave up 2 bases, with 7 bases separating them. The CDR3 has 14 amino acids. Here the CDR3 reads CASSISPNTGELFF. The CDR3 region has the DNA TGTGCCAGTAGTATTTCACCTAACACCGGGGAGCTGTTTTTT.

This chain links TRBV5-1 with TRBJ2-1; TRBD2 matches 7 bases. CDR3 length: 15 amino acids. The junction had 13 bases not matched to a gene; V was cut back by 4 bases and J by 9 bases. The V gene's germline CDR1 is SGHRS and CDR2 YFSETQ. CDR3 residues: CASSPNLLAEAEQFF. The CDR3 DNA reads as TGCGCCAGCAGCCCAAATCTTCTAGCGGAGGCTGAGCAGTTCTTC.

This clone occurred a few times. CDR3 nucleotides: TGTGCCAGCAGCTTAACTTCCCCCCACACAGATACGCAGTATTTT. Its protein is CASSLTSPHTDTQYF. The J gene is TRBJ2-3, the V gene TRBV7-2; D unresolved. The germline V gene has CDR1 SGHTA and CDR2 FQGNSA. The V end lost 2 bases, the J end lost 2 bases, and 11 bases lay between the germline ends. The CDR3 is made up of 15 amino acids.

The rearrangement links TRBV10-2 to TRBJ1-5, with D perhaps TRBD1 (5 bases). Trimming took off 6 bases at V and 11 bases at J, with 14 bases between the two ends. Germline loops: CDR1 WSHSY, CDR2 SAAADI. The CDR3 has 12 residues. The CDR3 sequence is CASSPMGGAQHF. CDR3 bases: TGCGCCAGCAGCCCAATGGGGGGTGCCCAGCATTTT.

This clone has more than one count but fewer than ten. The V call is TRBV27, the J call TRBJ2-7; D unclear. Germline loops: CDR1 MNHEY, CDR2 SMNVEV (reference sequence). This CDR3 contains 13 residues. The CDR3 region has the DNA TGTGACAATACCAAGGGTTCCCCCTACGAGCAGTACTTC. Its translation is CDNTKGSPYEQYF.

The rearrangement uses TRBV5-6 and TRBJ1-2; 9 positions agree with TRBD1. The germline gives CDR1 SGHDT, CDR2 YYEEEE. The CDR3 runs 18 residues. V trimming: 4 bases; J trimming: 0 bases; junction bases outside the gene matches: 13. The CDR3 bases are TGTGCCAGCAGCAGCGCCGGGACAGGGAGAGAGGCTAACTATGGCTACACCTTC. Its protein product is CASSSAGTGREANYGYTF.

The rearrangement joins TRBV6-6 to TRBJ2-1; D may be TRBD2 (5 bases). V was trimmed by 8 bases and J by 6 bases, leaving 11 bases between them. Germline values: CDR1 MNHNY, CDR2 SVGAGI (reference sequence). The CDR3 runs to 12 residues. As DNA, the CDR3 is TGTGCCAGCGTCGGACTCCGCAATGAGCAGTTCTTC. This gives the protein CASVGLRNEQFF.

The genes are TRBV4-1 and TRBJ1-1; D uncertain. The germline V gene encodes CDR1 MGHRA and CDR2 YSYEKL. The CDR3 runs to 13 residues. V dropped 0 bases and J dropped 10 bases, with 12 bases sitting between them. The CDR3, as DNA: TGCGCCAGCAGCCAAGATGGGGAGAGAGGAGCTTTCTTT. This sequence encodes CASSQDGERGAFF.

The chain combines TRBV19 with TRBJ2-1; D is uncertain. The CDR3 is 12 residues long. The germline V gene has CDR1 LNHDA and CDR2 SQIVND (reference sequence). The V end lost 3 bases, the J end lost 1 base, and 1 base lay between the germline ends. CDR3 loop: CASSISYNEQFF. The DNA for the CDR3 is TGTGCCAGTAGTATTTCCTACAATGAGCAGTTCTTC. The entire variable domain, with the rest obtained from reference TRBV19 and TRBJ2-1, is as follows: DGGITQSPKYLFRKEGQNVTLSCEQNLNHDAMYWYRQDPGQGLRLIYYSQIVNDFQKGDIAEGYSVSREKKESFPLTVTSAQKNPTAFYLCASSISYNEQFFGPGTRLTVL.

The chain has TRBV19 and TRBJ1-2, with 7 bases aligning to TRBD1. This CDR3 contains 13 residues. CDR1 and CDR2 from the germline V gene are LNHDA and SQIVND (reference sequence). V trimming: 6 bases; J trimming: 4 bases; junction bases outside the gene matches: 5. The DNA for the CDR3 is TGTGCCAGTAGCCCCACAGGGGTCTATGGCTACACCTTC. Protein sequence: CASSPTGVYGYTF.

The chain joins TRBV7-9 to TRBJ1-3; tentatively, D is TRBD1 (5 bases). CDR3 size: 14 residues. Trimming shortened V by 4 bases and J by 1 base, and 8 bases separated the two germline ends. Germline CDR1 SEHNR, CDR2 FQNEAQ (reference sequence). The CDR3 nucleotides are TGTGCCAGCAGCTCGACAGCGTCTGGAAACACCATATATTTT. Its protein is CASSSTASGNTIYF.

The genes are TRBV6-4 and TRBJ1-5; 7 nucleotides match TRBD1. Trimming cost V 5 bases and J 4 bases; bases outside gene matches: 5. CDR1 is MRHNA, CDR2 SNTAGT, per germline. This CDR3 has 14 amino acids. CDR3 amino acids: CASSRDSGNQPQHF. For the CDR3, the DNA is TGTGCCAGCAGTAGGGACAGTGGGAATCAGCCCCAGCATTTT.

This clone is a singleton in its sample. The chain combines TRBV2 with TRBJ1-1, with D tentatively TRBD1 (6 bases). Germline CDR1 and CDR2: SNHLY and FYNNEI. This CDR3 has 14 residues. Trimming took off 5 bases at V and 1 base at J, with 11 bases between the two ends. The CDR3 spells CASSQQGPNTEAFF. The CDR3 region has the DNA TGTGCCAGCAGTCAACAGGGTCCGAACACTGAAGCTTTCTTT. The full variable domain, with the rest looked up from reference TRBV2 and TRBJ1-1, is EPEVTQTPSHQVTQMGQEVILRCVPISNHLYFYWYRQILGQKVEFLVSFYNNEISEKSEIFDDQFSVERPDGSNFTLKIRSTKLEDSAMYFCASSQQGPNTEAFFGQGTRLTVV.

This clone is medium-sized (0.01 to 0.1%) within its sample. The V gene is TRBV7-9, the J gene TRBJ1-1; D is perhaps TRBD1 (6 bases). The CDR3 runs to 14 residues. Germline-derived CDR1 and CDR2 are SEHNR and FQNEAQ (reference sequence). V gave up 5 bases and J gave up 0 bases, with 10 bases separating them. CDR3 loop: CASSPDSLNTEAFF. CDR3 sequence (DNA): TGTGCCAGCAGCCCGGACAGCTTGAACACTGAAGCTTTCTTT. Looking up the rest from reference TRBV7-9 and TRBJ1-1 gives the full variable domain: DTGVSQNPRHKITKRGQNVTFRCDPISEHNRLYWYRQTLGQGPEFLTYFQNEAQLEKSRLLSDRFSAERPKGSFSTLEIQRTEQGDSAMYLCASSPDSLNTEAFFGQGTRLTVV.

The chain uses TRBV29-1 and TRBJ2-7; D tentatively reads TRBD1 or TRBD2 (6 bases each). Per the germline V gene, CDR1 is SQVTM and CDR2 is ANQGSEA. Deletions cut 4 bases from V and 6 bases from J, with 19 bases between. The length of the CDR3 is 14 residues. The CDR3 DNA is TGCAGCGTTGTTGGACCGCCCGGGGGCCGCGAGCAGTACTTC. It is translated as CSVVGPPGGREQYF.

The V call is TRBV5-8, the J call TRBJ2-1; 12 nucleotides align to TRBD2. CDR3 length: 17 residues. The ends lost 3 bases at V and 4 bases at J; junction bases unmatched: 8. Germline CDR1 and CDR2: SGHTS and YDEGEE. The CDR3 nucleotides read TGTGCCAGCAGCTCAGGGACTAGCGGGCGTAAATACAATGAGCAGTTCTTC. Its translation: CASSSGTSGRKYNEQFF.

The V gene is TRBV19, the J gene TRBJ2-7; D unclear. This CDR3 has 15 residues. From germline, CDR1 is LNHDA and CDR2 SQIVND (reference sequence). The V end lost 3 bases, the J end lost 0 bases, and 12 bases lay between the germline ends. The CDR3 DNA follows: TGTGCCAGTAGTATGGATGGGCAGTACTCCTACGAGCAGTACTTC. Protein product: CASSMDGQYSYEQYF.

A word on this clone: This sample includes further DNA sequences coding for the same CDR3. The chain couples TRBV5-1 to TRBJ1-1; D possibly corresponds to TRBD1 (6 bases). With 0 bases removed from V and 1 base from J, the gap between germline ends came to 7 bases. This CDR3 has 14 amino acids. The germline V gene encodes CDR1 SGHRS and CDR2 YFSETQ. CDR3 amino acids: CASSLDRANTEAFF. The CDR3 bases are TGCGCCAGCAGCTTGGACAGGGCGAACACTGAAGCTTTCTTT.

J is TRBJ1-1 and V is TRBV19, with D possibly being TRBD1 (6 bases). Germline CDR1 reads LNHDA; CDR2 reads SQIVND (reference sequence). This CDR3 has 14 residues. V lost 3 bases to trimming and J lost 3 bases, with 11 bases between them. CDR3 nucleotides: TGTGCCAGTAGTATCCAGGGGACGTACACTGAAGCTTTCTTT. Protein: CASSIQGTYTEAFF.

In DNA form, the CDR3 reads TGTGCCAGCAGCGGCGCCGCAACCAGGGACAGGGATGCCGGCTACACCTTC. This gives the protein CASSGAATRDRDAGYTF. The chain has TRBV11-3 and TRBJ1-2; 9 nucleotides align to TRBD1. The CDR3 runs to 17 residues. The germline gives CDR1 SGHNT, CDR2 YENEEA. V gave up 5 bases and J gave up 8 bases; unmatched junction bases: 18.